This T cell receptor beta chain originates from a study of shared clonotypes between healthy human individuals. Looking at the study overall: Donors were a couple of women and three men aged 18 to 49. Broader study findings: Clonotype sharing across donors was expected to vary with sequencing depth.

As to this clone: Its target is unknown.

The input for sorted-subset replicate PCRs was 150 to 200 ng DNA, tens of thousands of T cell genomes. Profiling relied on immunoSEQ multiplex PCR, and the TCRdb table lists in-frame clones only, not all of them. The repertoire holds about 580,000 clones, with roughly 98% as singletons. The V and J ends lost 3 bases and 4 bases, in that order; junction bases with no gene match: 5. The CDR3 extends over 16 amino acids. Germline V CDR1 and CDR2: SGHVS, FQNEAQ. Naivety among CD8 cells was defined by CD45RO negativity and positive CCR7 selection, thereby excluding terminally differentiated effector memory CD45RA+ cells.

Sequencing was performed on naive CD8+ T cells sorted from blood. The receptor was isolated from a man aged 25 to 40 in good health. This rearrangement joins TRBV7-8 to TRBJ2-1; TRBD2 aligns across 11 bases. The CDR3 DNA reads TGTGCCAGCAGCTTTGGACTAGCGGGTATATACAATGAGCAGTTCTTC. Translating it yields CASSFGLAGIYNEQFF. The full variable domain, rest sourced from reference TRBV7-8 and TRBJ2-1, is GAGVSQSPRYKVAKRGQDVALRCDPISGHVSLFWYQQALGQGPEFLTYFQNEAQLDKSGLPSDRFFAERPEGSVSTLKIQRTQQEDSAVYLCASSFGLAGIYNEQFFGPGTRLTVL.